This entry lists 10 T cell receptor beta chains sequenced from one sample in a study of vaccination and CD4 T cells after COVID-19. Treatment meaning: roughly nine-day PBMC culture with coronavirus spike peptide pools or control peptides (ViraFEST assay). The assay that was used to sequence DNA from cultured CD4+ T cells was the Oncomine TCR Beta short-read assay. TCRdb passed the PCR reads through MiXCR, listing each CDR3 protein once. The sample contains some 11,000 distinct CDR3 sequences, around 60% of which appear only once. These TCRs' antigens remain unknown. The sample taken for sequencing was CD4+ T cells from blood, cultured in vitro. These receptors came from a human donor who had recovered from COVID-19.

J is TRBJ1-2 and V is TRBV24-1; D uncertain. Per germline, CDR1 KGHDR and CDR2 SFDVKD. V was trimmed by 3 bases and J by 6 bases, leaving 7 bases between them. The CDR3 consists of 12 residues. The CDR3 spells CATSDPGHGYTF. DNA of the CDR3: TGTGCCACCAGTGATCCCGGTCATGGCTACACCTTC.

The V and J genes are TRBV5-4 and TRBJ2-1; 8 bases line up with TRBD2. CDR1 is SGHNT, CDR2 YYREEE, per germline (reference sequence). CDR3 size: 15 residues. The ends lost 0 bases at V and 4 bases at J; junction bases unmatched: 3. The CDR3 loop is CASSLGAGVYNEQFF. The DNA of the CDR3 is TGTGCCAGCAGCTTGGGAGCGGGAGTTTACAATGAGCAGTTCTTC.

Here the CDR3 DNA reads TGTGCCAGCAGGACGACAGGGTCGGCGTACTTC. Amino acid sequence: CASRTTGSAYF. The chain has TRBV7-2 and TRBJ2-7; 7 bases map to TRBD1. Looked up from germline, CDR1 is SGHTA and CDR2 is FQGNSA. CDR3 length: 11 residues. Trimming cost V 6 bases and J 12 bases; bases outside gene matches: 8.

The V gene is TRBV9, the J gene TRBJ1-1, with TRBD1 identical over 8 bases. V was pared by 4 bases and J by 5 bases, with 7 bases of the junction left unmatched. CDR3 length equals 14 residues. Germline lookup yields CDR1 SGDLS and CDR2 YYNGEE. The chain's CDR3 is CASSTATGGTEAFF. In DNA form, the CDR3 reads TGTGCCAGCAGCACCGCAACAGGGGGGACTGAAGCTTTCTTT.

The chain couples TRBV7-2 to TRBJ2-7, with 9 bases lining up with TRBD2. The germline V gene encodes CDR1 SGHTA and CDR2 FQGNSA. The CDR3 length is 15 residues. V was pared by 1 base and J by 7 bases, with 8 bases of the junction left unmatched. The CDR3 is CASSLVLAGTPEQYF. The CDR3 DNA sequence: TGTGCCAGCAGCTTAGTGCTAGCGGGAACCCCAGAGCAGTACTTC. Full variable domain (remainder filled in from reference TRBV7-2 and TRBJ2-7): GAGVSQSPSNKVTEKGKDVELRCDPISGHTALYWYRQSLGQGLEFLIYFQGNSAPDKSGLPSDRFSAERTGGSVSTLTIQRTQQEDSAVYLCASSLVLAGTPEQYFGPGTRLTVT.

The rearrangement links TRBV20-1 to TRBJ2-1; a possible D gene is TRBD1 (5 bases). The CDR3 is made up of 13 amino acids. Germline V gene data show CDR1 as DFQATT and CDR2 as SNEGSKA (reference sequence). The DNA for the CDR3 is TGCAGAGGTACAGGCGTTCGCTCCAATGAGCAGTTCTTC. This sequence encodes CRGTGVRSNEQFF.

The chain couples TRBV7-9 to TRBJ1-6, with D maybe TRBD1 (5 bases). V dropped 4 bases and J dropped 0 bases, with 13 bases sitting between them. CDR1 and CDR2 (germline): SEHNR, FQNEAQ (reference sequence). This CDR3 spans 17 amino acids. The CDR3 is CASSSPGRSSYNSPLHF. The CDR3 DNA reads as TGTGCCAGCAGCTCCCCGGGACGGAGCTCCTATAATTCACCCCTCCACTTT. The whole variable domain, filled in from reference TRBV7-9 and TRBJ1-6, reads DTGVSQNPRHKITKRGQNVTFRCDPISEHNRLYWYRQTLGQGPEFLTYFQNEAQLEKSRLLSDRFSAERPKGSFSTLEIQRTEQGDSAMYLCASSSPGRSSYNSPLHFGNGTRLTVT.

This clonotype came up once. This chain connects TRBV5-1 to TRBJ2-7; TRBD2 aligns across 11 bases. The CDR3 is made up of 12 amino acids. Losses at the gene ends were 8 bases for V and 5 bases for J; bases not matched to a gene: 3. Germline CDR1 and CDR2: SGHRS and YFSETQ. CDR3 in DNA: TGCGCCAGTACTAGCGGGAGTAACGAGCAGTACTTC. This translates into CASTSGSNEQYF.

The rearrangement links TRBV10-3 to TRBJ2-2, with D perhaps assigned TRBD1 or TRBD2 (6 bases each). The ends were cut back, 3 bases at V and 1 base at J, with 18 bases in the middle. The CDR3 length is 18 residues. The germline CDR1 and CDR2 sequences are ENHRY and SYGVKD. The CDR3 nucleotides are TGTGCCATCAGTGAAACGCGAGGGGGGAGTAAGAACACCGGGGAGCTGTTTTTT. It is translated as CAISETRGGSKNTGELFF.

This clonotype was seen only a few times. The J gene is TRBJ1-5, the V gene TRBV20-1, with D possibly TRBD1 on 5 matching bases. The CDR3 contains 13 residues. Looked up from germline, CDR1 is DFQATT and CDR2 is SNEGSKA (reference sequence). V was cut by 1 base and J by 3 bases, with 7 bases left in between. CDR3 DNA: TGCAGTGCTAGAGGGGACCCCAATCAGCCCCAGCATTTT. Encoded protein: CSARGDPNQPQHF.